The 5 T cell receptor beta chains below were found in one sample sequenced in a study of T cell repertoires in cytomegalovirus infection. TCRdb passed the reads through MiXCR, listing each CDR3 protein once. The sample contains fewer than 950,000 distinct CDR3 sequences, 32% of which appear only once. No antigens are known for them. This specimen was cultured CD8+ T cells from PBMCs, taken from culture after CMV antigen stimulation. All receptors derive from a human donor in good health (CMV status not recorded). Some clones in this sample may be carry-over from other donors' samples.

This clonotype was seen more than once but under ten times. The V gene is TRBV7-8, the J gene TRBJ2-3, with 9 bases fitting TRBD2. Germline CDR1 reads SGHVS; CDR2 reads FQNEAQ. V lost 3 bases and J lost 5; bases outside the gene matches: 9. This CDR3 contains 16 residues. DNA of the CDR3: TGTGCCAGCAGCTTTTTAAGAGCGGGGGGTCGAGATACGCAGTATTTT. It is translated as CASSFLRAGGRDTQYF.

This rearrangement joins TRBV2 to TRBJ1-1; D possibly corresponds to TRBD1 (5 bases). Germline-derived CDR1 and CDR2 are SNHLY and FYNNEI. Trimming left V 7 bases short and J 4 bases short, with 13 bases between. This CDR3 has 13 amino acids. This CDR3 reads CASTQGRPTEAFF. For the CDR3, the DNA is TGTGCCAGCACTCAGGGAAGGCCCACTGAAGCTTTCTTT.

In regard to this clonotype: At one of its ends the junction is not consistent with the germline gene, which may arise from a read error. The chain carries TRBV7-6 and TRBJ2-2, with D perhaps matching TRBD2 (6 bases). Germline-derived CDR1 and CDR2 are SGHVS and FNYEAQ. The CDR3 sequence is 16 residues long. CDR3 region: CASSSIVAGGTGELFF. CDR3 bases: TGTGCTAGCAGCTCTATAGTCGCCGGGGGCACCGGGGAGCTGTTTTTT.

The J gene is TRBJ2-7, the V gene TRBV6-6, with D hard to call. The CDR3 length is 15 residues. Trimming cost V 2 bases and J 1 base, with 12 bases left between them. The germline CDR1 and CDR2 sequences are MNHNY and SVGAGI (reference sequence). This CDR3 is CASSYTGRQSYEQYV. The CDR3 DNA reads as TGTGCCAGCAGTTACACGGGCAGACAATCCTACGAGCAGTACGTC.

J is TRBJ1-5 and V is TRBV12-3 or TRBV12-4; no reliable D call. The CDR3 loop spans 18 amino acids. Trimming pared 3 bases from V and 0 bases from J, leaving 18 bases between. The CDR3 region has the DNA TGTGCCAGCAGTTTTTTGGTACCGCAGCACCATAGCAATCAGCCCCAGCATTTT. Its translation: CASSFLVPQHHSNQPQHF.